A single sample is the source of the 3 T cell receptor beta chains below, sequenced in a study of T cell repertoires in cytomegalovirus infection. TCRdb independently ran MiXCR on the reads; one entry per CDR3 protein. Of 450,000 to 550,000 distinct CDR3 sequences listed, 16% are singletons. The source material was CD8+ T cells from PBMCs. These receptors all come from a human donor in good health (CMV status not recorded). Some clones in this sample may be carry-over from other donors' samples.

This clonotype occurred many times. The chain combines TRBV6-1 with TRBJ2-3; 7 bases fit TRBD1. The ends lost 5 bases at V and 2 bases at J; junction bases unmatched: 13. Germline CDR1 reads MNHNS; CDR2 reads SASEGT. The CDR3 extends over 17 amino acids. CDR3 in DNA: TGTGCCAGCAGTTTTATTAACAGGGGCTTCGACACAGATACGCAGTATTTT. It translates to CASSFINRGFDTDTQYF.

This clonotype was seen only a few times. The chain uses TRBV7-9 and TRBJ1-6; no clear D gene. This CDR3 comprises 15 residues. Germline CDR1 is SEHNR and CDR2 is FQNEAQ (reference sequence). The germline V and J ends were trimmed by 5 bases and 3 bases, with 11 bases remaining between them. The CDR3 DNA reads as TGTGCCAGCAGCCCCTCGGAGGTCTATAATTCACCCCTCCACTTT. This sequence encodes CASSPSEVYNSPLHF.

This clonotype was detected many times. The chain recombines TRBV28 with TRBJ2-1; D tentatively reads TRBD1 or TRBD2 (5 bases each). The germline V gene has CDR1 MDHEN and CDR2 SYDVKM. Trimming pared 4 bases from V and 4 bases from J, leaving 14 bases between. This CDR3 is 15 amino acids long. DNA for the CDR3: TGTGCCAGCAGTTCCCCACGGGACCGATACAATGAGCAGTTCTTC. This gives the protein CASSSPRDRYNEQFF. Looking up the rest from reference TRBV28 and TRBJ2-1 gives the full variable domain: DVKVTQSSRYLVKRTGEKVFLECVQDMDHENMFWYRQDPGLGLRLIYFSYDVKMKEKGDIPEGYSVSREKKERFSLILESASTNQTSMYLCASSSPRDRYNEQFFGPGTRLTVL.